What follows are 32 T cell receptor beta chains derived from one specimen sequenced in a study of radiotherapy plus CTLA-4 blockade in lung cancer. Assay: immunoSEQ multiplex PCR; the TCRdb copy retains only in-frame clones and omits some. The sample contains around 110,000 clones, roughly 86% of which appear only once. Sequenced material: peripheral blood, taken from a patient treated with radiotherapy plus ipilimumab. These receptors were obtained from a human donor with non-small cell lung cancer that progressed on radiotherapy plus ipilimumab. Some clones in this sample may be carry-over from other donors' samples.

V usage is TRBV29-1 and J usage is TRBJ2-7; 7 positions agree with TRBD2. Germline V gene lookup returns CDR1 SQVTM and CDR2 ANQGSEA. V trimming: 4 bases; J trimming: 3 bases; junction bases outside the gene matches: 6. This CDR3 is built from 13 residues. CDR3 DNA sequence: TGCAGCGTTGCGGGGGGTGGCCACTACGAGCAGTACTTC. The encoded protein is CSVAGGGHYEQYF.

The chain combines TRBV7-9 with TRBJ2-1; unclear D gene. Germline V gene data show CDR1 as SEHNR and CDR2 as FQNEAQ (reference sequence). The CDR3 is made up of 17 amino acids. The V gene lost 2 bases and the J gene lost 3 bases, with 17 bases spanning the gap. In nucleotides, the CDR3 is TGTGCCAGCAGCTTATTCACTTGGGCCTCAAACTACAATGAGCAGTTCTTC. This gives the protein CASSLFTWASNYNEQFF.

The chain joins TRBV5-4 to TRBJ2-2; possibly TRBD2 for D (6 bases). Germline V gene sequence: CDR1 SGHNT, CDR2 YYREEE (reference sequence). The CDR3 contains 16 residues. With 5 bases removed from V and 4 bases from J, the gap between germline ends came to 18 bases. CDR3 residues: CASSRLGAEITGELFF. The DNA for the CDR3 is TGTGCCAGCAGTCGACTAGGGGCAGAAATCACCGGGGAGCTGTTTTTT.

This clone was seen only a few times. This chain joins TRBV4-3 and TRBJ1-5, with D maybe TRBD1 (6 bases). Germline V CDR1 and CDR2: LGHNA, YSLEER. Deletions cut 4 bases from V and 0 bases from J, with 10 bases between. This CDR3 contains 15 residues. CDR3 residues: CASSPDSASNQPQHF. CDR3 in DNA: TGCGCCAGCAGCCCGGACAGTGCTAGCAATCAGCCCCAGCATTTT.

With respect to this clone: Distinct nucleotide sequences in the sample also encode this CDR3. The V gene is TRBV5-1, the J gene TRBJ1-2; D uncertain. The CDR3 covers 13 residues. The germline V and J ends were trimmed by 1 base and 4 bases, with 8 bases remaining between them. Per germline, CDR1 SGHRS and CDR2 YFSETQ. The CDR3, as DNA: TGCGCCAGCAGCTTGAATGGGCCCTATGGCTACACCTTC. This gives the protein CASSLNGPYGYTF.

V and J are TRBV7-2 and TRBJ1-5, with D possibly TRBD1 on 5 matching bases. This CDR3 has 14 amino acids. The germline V gene encodes CDR1 SGHTA and CDR2 FQGNSA. V lost 5 bases and J lost 1, with 9 bases in between. The CDR3 reads CASSGGFSNQPQHF. CDR3 DNA sequence: TGTGCCAGCAGCGGGGGATTCAGCAATCAGCCCCAGCATTTT.

The chain uses TRBV7-2 and TRBJ1-1; 9 positions agree with TRBD1. V lost 4 bases, J lost 5 bases, and 5 bases stayed unmatched. The CDR3 is 14 residues long. Germline CDR1 SGHTA, CDR2 FQGNSA. DNA of the CDR3: TGTGCCAGCAGCTGGGTCGGACAGGGGACTGAAGCTTTCTTT. It specifies CASSWVGQGTEAFF.

V and J are TRBV4-1 and TRBJ1-5, with 10 bases fitting TRBD1. Germline V lookup: CDR1 MGHRA, CDR2 YSYEKL. The CDR3 sequence is 16 residues long. Losses at the gene ends were 3 bases for V and 4 bases for J; bases not matched to a gene: 6. CDR3: CASSHRQGAPNQPQHF. The CDR3 DNA sequence: TGCGCCAGCAGCCACAGACAGGGGGCCCCAAATCAGCCCCAGCATTTT.

This chain links TRBV5-1 with TRBJ1-3, with 8 bases that match TRBD1. CDR1 SGHRS and CDR2 YFSETQ come from the germline V gene. After removal of 5 bases from V and 4 bases from J, the junction contained 11 bases not matched to a gene. The length of the CDR3 is 16 residues. CDR3 sequence: CASRPDTTGGGNTIYF. DNA for the CDR3: TGCGCCAGCAGACCGGATACTACAGGGGGAGGAAACACCATATATTTT.

This chain links TRBV4-2 with TRBJ2-1; TRBD2 aligns across 8 bases. The CDR3 loop spans 15 amino acids. The trim removed 1 base at V and 2 bases at J, leaving 1 base unmatched. Germline V gene sequence: CDR1 LGHNA, CDR2 YNFKEQ. CDR3 sequence: CASSQATSAYNEQFF. Here the CDR3 DNA reads TGTGCCAGCAGCCAAGCGACTAGCGCCTACAATGAGCAGTTCTTC.

The rearrangement uses TRBV5-8 and TRBJ1-2; tentatively, D is TRBD1 (5 bases). Germline V gene lookup returns CDR1 SGHTS and CDR2 YDEGEE. Trimming shortened V by 5 bases and J by 8 bases, and 19 bases separated the two germline ends. The CDR3 contains 14 residues. The CDR3 nucleotides are TGTGCCAGCAGTTCGGGTCGATGGGGGAGAGGCTACACCTTC. Amino acids: CASSSGRWGRGYTF.

The V call is TRBV10-3, the J call TRBJ2-2; D remains ambiguous. There are 17 residues in the CDR3. From germline, CDR1 is ENHRY and CDR2 SYGVKD. The V end lost 3 bases, the J end lost 4 bases, and 18 bases lay between the germline ends. CDR3 in DNA: TGTGCCATCAGTGATGATGGGATTACCGACACCACCGGGGAGCTGTTTTTT. Encoded protein: CAISDDGITDTTGELFF.

This chain connects TRBV2 to TRBJ1-1, with D possibly TRBD1 on 5 matching bases. The V gene lost 2 bases and the J gene lost 4 bases, with 11 bases spanning the gap. Germline V gene data show CDR1 as SNHLY and CDR2 as FYNNEI. CDR3 size: 14 residues. The CDR3 region is CASSEQGYGTEAFF. CDR3 coding DNA: TGTGCCAGCAGTGAACAGGGTTACGGCACTGAAGCTTTCTTT.

The chain joins TRBV4-1 to TRBJ2-1; TRBD2 matches 8 bases. Looked up from germline, CDR1 is MGHRA and CDR2 is YSYEKL. The length of the CDR3 is 15 residues. Trimming removed 1 base from V and 8 bases from J; junction bases left unmatched: 7. The CDR3 protein is CASSQGKRGTHEQFF. The CDR3 region has the DNA TGCGCCAGCAGCCAAGGGAAGCGGGGGACCCATGAGCAGTTCTTC.

The CDR3 nucleotides are TGTGCTAGTGGGTATAGGTGGGGCTCCTATAATTCACCCCTCCACTTT. Its protein product is CASGYRWGSYNSPLHF. The rearrangement links TRBV12-5 to TRBJ1-6; D unresolved. The V end was cut by 6 bases, the J end by 0 bases, with 12 bases between. The CDR3 is made up of 16 amino acids. Germline V gene lookup returns CDR1 LGHNT and CDR2 FRNRAP.

V gene TRBV23-1 combines with J gene TRBJ1-5; no clear D. TRBV23-1 has ORF status, its function being uncertain. The CDR3 loop spans 16 amino acids. V gave up 0 bases and J gave up 2 bases, with 11 bases separating them. CDR3: CASSQSPYGGNQPQHF. In nucleotides, the CDR3 is TGCGCCAGCAGTCAATCCCCCTACGGAGGCAATCAGCCCCAGCATTTT.

The chain employs TRBV18 and TRBJ2-3; the match to TRBD1 covers 8 bases. CDR3 length: 15 amino acids. Germline V gene data show CDR1 as KGHSH and CDR2 as LQKENI. V lost 4 bases to trimming and J lost 5 bases; unmatched junction nucleotides: 8. This CDR3 is CASSQAGGLEDTQYF. DNA for the CDR3: TGTGCCAGCTCACAGGCAGGGGGCTTGGAAGATACGCAGTATTTT.

This clone occurred a few times. The chain employs TRBV2 and TRBJ1-5; 8 positions agree with TRBD1. The CDR3 contains 14 residues. With 7 bases clipped from V and 0 bases from J, the junction kept 2 bases outside the gene matches. CDR1 is SNHLY and CDR2 is FYNNEI in the germline V gene. DNA of the CDR3: TGTGCCAGCACCCAGGGGGCTAGCAATCAGCCCCAGCATTTT. As protein: CASTQGASNQPQHF.

This chain uses TRBV7-2 with TRBJ1-2; D unresolved. Germline loops: CDR1 SGHTA, CDR2 FQGNSA. This CDR3 has 14 amino acids. Trimming left V 2 bases short and J 1 base short, with 8 bases between. CDR3 nucleotide sequence: TGTGCCAGCAGCTTATTTGCCAGTAACTATGGCTACACCTTC. Translated: CASSLFASNYGYTF. The full variable domain, completed using reference TRBV7-2 and TRBJ1-2, is GAGVSQSPSNKVTEKGKDVELRCDPISGHTALYWYRQSLGQGLEFLIYFQGNSAPDKSGLPSDRFSAERTGGSVSTLTIQRTQQEDSAVYLCASSLFASNYGYTFGSGTRLTVV.

The gene calls are TRBV5-4 and TRBJ2-5; 10 bases match TRBD2. CDR3 length equals 15 residues. Per germline, CDR1 SGHNT and CDR2 YYREEE (reference sequence). After removal of 2 bases from V and 2 bases from J, the junction contained 3 bases not matched to a gene. CDR3 amino acids: CASSLRSGGQETQYF. The CDR3 DNA reads TGTGCCAGCAGCTTACGTAGCGGGGGGCAAGAGACCCAGTACTTC.

The chain employs TRBV11-2 and TRBJ1-1; the match to TRBD1 covers 7 bases. With 3 bases clipped from V and 2 bases from J, the junction kept 6 bases outside the gene matches. Germline V gives CDR1 SGHAT, CDR2 FQNNGV. The CDR3 totals 15 residues. DNA of the CDR3: TGTGCCAGCAGCTTTATTCGACAGGGCAACACTGAAGCTTTCTTT. Its translation: CASSFIRQGNTEAFF.

Comments on this clone: The junction differs from germline at one of its ends, possibly a read error. V usage is TRBV15 and J usage is TRBJ2-7; 7 nucleotides align to TRBD1. Germline V gives CDR1 LNHNV, CDR2 YYDKDF (reference sequence). CDR3 size: 15 residues. Here the CDR3 reads CAISRGRTGGREQYF. CDR3 DNA sequence: TGTGCCATCAGCAGAGGCCGGACAGGTGGTCGCGAGCAGTACTTC.

The chain employs TRBV9 and TRBJ2-2; D remains ambiguous. Trimming shortened V by 2 bases and J by 6 bases, and 17 bases separated the two germline ends. The CDR3 is made up of 16 amino acids. Germline V gene lookup returns CDR1 SGDLS and CDR2 YYNGEE. In nucleotides, the CDR3 is TGTGCCAGCAGCGTCTCCGTCTCGGCATTCCCCGGGGAGCTGTTTTTT. This translates into CASSVSVSAFPGELFF.

The chain couples TRBV4-1 to TRBJ1-4, with D possibly being TRBD1 (6 bases). Between the trimmed V and J ends, which lost 2 bases and 0 bases, there was a span of 22 bases. Germline CDR1 and CDR2: MGHRA and YSYEKL. This CDR3 has 20 residues. The CDR3 is CASSQTKTGFVTATNEKLFF. The DNA of the CDR3 is TGCGCCAGCAGCCAAACCAAGACAGGCTTTGTTACCGCAACTAATGAAAAACTGTTTTTT.

This rearrangement joins TRBV11-3 to TRBJ2-3; no clear D gene. V dropped 5 bases and J dropped 0 bases, with 12 bases sitting between them. Germline lookup yields CDR1 SGHNT and CDR2 YENEEA. CDR3 length: 15 residues. Here the CDR3 DNA reads TGTGCCAGCAGCCTAGGGCTTACTAGCACAGATACGCAGTATTTT. Translating gives CASSLGLTSTDTQYF.

The V call is TRBV30, the J call TRBJ2-3, with 8 bases lining up with TRBD1. CDR3 length: 15 residues. CDR1 is GTSNPN and CDR2 is SVGIG in the germline V gene (reference sequence). With V trimmed by 2 bases and J by 4 bases, 8 bases remained unmatched. The CDR3 is CAWSPGQAFSDTQYF. CDR3 nucleotides: TGTGCCTGGAGTCCGGGACAGGCCTTTTCAGATACGCAGTATTTT.

The chain has TRBV19 and TRBJ2-5, with D perhaps TRBD1 (5 bases). The CDR3 is 15 amino acids. Trimming cost V 6 bases and J 0 bases, with 14 bases left between them. Germline-derived CDR1 and CDR2 are LNHDA and SQIVND (reference sequence). This CDR3 reads CASRLQETYQETQYF. The DNA of the CDR3 is TGTGCCAGTAGATTACAGGAGACTTACCAAGAGACCCAGTACTTC.

The chain has TRBV7-9 and TRBJ2-5; D is undetermined. Trimming took off 5 bases at V and 5 bases at J, with 15 bases between the two ends. The CDR3 totals 14 residues. Germline V gene sequence: CDR1 SEHNR, CDR2 FQNEAQ (reference sequence). The CDR3 reads CASSLLGGVETQYF. DNA of the CDR3: TGTGCCAGCAGCCTACTGGGTGGGGTTGAGACCCAGTACTTC.

The chain has TRBV10-3 and TRBJ2-5; 7 bases are shared with TRBD2. The CDR3 is 16 amino acids. Germline V lookup: CDR1 ENHRY, CDR2 SYGVKD. The J segment lost 4 bases and the V segment lost 0 bases, leaving 8 bases of the junction unmatched. CDR3 in amino acids: CAISESGGERRETQYF. CDR3 DNA: TGTGCCATCAGTGAGTCGGGAGGGGAGAGGCGAGAGACCCAGTACTTC.

The chain has TRBV7-3 and TRBJ2-5; the D gene is possibly TRBD2 (6 bases). This CDR3 is 15 amino acids long. V gave up 5 bases and J gave up 4 bases, with 17 bases separating them. Germline loops: CDR1 SGHTA, CDR2 FQGTGA. As DNA, the CDR3 is TGTGCCAGCAGCGCGGGACCCTTTGATTTAGAGACCCAGTACTTC. Its translation is CASSAGPFDLETQYF.

V and J are TRBV6-5 and TRBJ2-5, with D maybe TRBD1 (6 bases). This CDR3 has 15 amino acids. Germline CDR1 is MNHEY and CDR2 is SVGAGI. Trimming removed 1 base from V and 2 bases from J, with 11 bases in between. CDR3 region: CASSYFGQFQETQYF. CDR3 nucleotide sequence: TGTGCCAGCAGTTACTTTGGACAGTTTCAAGAGACCCAGTACTTC.

CDR3 in amino acids: CASSIVASTDTQYF. CDR3 DNA: TGTGCCAGTAGTATAGTAGCTAGCACAGATACGCAGTATTTT. The chain joins TRBV19 to TRBJ2-3; D unclear. Trimming removed 1 base at V and 0 bases at J, with 5 bases between. Germline V gene sequence: CDR1 LNHDA, CDR2 SQIVND (reference sequence). This CDR3 has 14 residues.